These T cell receptor beta chains were read from a single sample in a study of blood T cell repertoires in COVID-19. The data were produced by immunoSEQ multiplex PCR, yet TCRdb's version contains in-frame clones alone and is incomplete. In the table there are under 300,000 clones, roughly 86% of which are singletons. Sequenced material: peripheral blood. The origin of the receptors is a woman aged 30 to 39 with acute or convalescent COVID-19. Each CDR3 is given with its conserved first and last residue. Fields, in order: D gene, clone size, J gene, V gene, CDR3 DNA, CDR3 protein. The D gene is left open where the match is weak. Size values are once, few and many counts, or a class for expanded clones, and some rows have none.

>NA|NA|TRBJ1-3|TRBV13
TGTGCCAGCAGCTTGGGCAGGCTGACTGGAAACACCATATATTTT
CASSLGRLTGNTIYF
>NA|NA|TRBJ1-5|TRBV7-9
TGTGCCAGCAGCCCGGGGGGGCGTCAGCCCCAGCATTTT
CASSPGGRQPQHF
>TRBD1|once|TRBJ1-1|TRBV18
TGTGCCAGCTCACAACGGGGACAGGGGCTGAACACTGAAGCTTTCTTT
CASSQRGQGLNTEAFF
>NA|NA|TRBJ2-5|TRBV7-9
TGTGCCAGCAGCTTACCGCCGGGGCAAGAGACCCAGTACTTC
CASSLPPGQETQYF
>TRBD1|NA|TRBJ2-7|TRBV19
TGTGCCAGTAGCAGGGACAGTTACGAGCAGTACTTC
CASSRDSYEQYF
>TRBD2|NA|TRBJ2-7|TRBV30
TGTGCCTGGAGTGTACGGACTAGCGGGAGGAACGAGCAGTACTTC
CAWSVRTSGRNEQYF
>NA|NA|TRBJ2-1|TRBV9
TGTGCCAGCAGCCCCCCTAGCTACGAGCAGTTCTTC
CASSPPSYEQFF
>NA|NA|TRBJ2-2|TRBV4-3
TGCGCCACCAGCCGAAACTTGGCGGGGAATCTTGCCGGGGAGCTGTTTTTT
CATSRNLAGNLAGELFF
>TRBD1|NA|TRBJ2-7|TRBV7-2
TGTGCCAGCAGCTTAGTGCCCCCAACCGGGACAGGGAGCTCCTACGAGCAGTACTTC
CASSLVPPTGTGSSYEQYF
>TRBD1|NA|TRBJ1-1|TRBV9
TGTGCCAGCAGCCACAGGACAGGGAGGGGCACTGAAGCTTTCTTT
CASSHRTGRGTEAFF
>TRBD2|NA|TRBJ2-5|TRBV4-3
TGCGCCAGCAGCCAAAGACCGCCGACTACAGCGGGACACCAAGAGACCCAGTACTTC
CASSQRPPTTAGHQETQYF
>NA|NA|TRBJ2-7|TRBV10-3
TGTGCCATCAGCCCTCAGGACAGACACTACGAGCAGTACTTC
CAISPQDRHYEQYF
>NA|NA|TRBJ2-5|TRBV5-4
TGTGCCAACCACCCGGTGGACAGCCAAGAGACCCAGTACTTC
CANHPVDSQETQYF
>TRBD1|NA|TRBJ1-6|TRBV6-5
TGTGCCAGCATTTGGACAGGAGATAATTCACCCCTCCACTTT
CASIWTGDNSPLHF
>TRBD1|NA|TRBJ1-6|TRBV6-1
TGTGCCAGCAGTGCCGGTGGGTTTTCGACAGGGGTGTCACCCCTCCACTTT
CASSAGGFSTGVSPLHF
>TRBD1|NA|TRBJ2-5|TRBV24-1
TGTGCCACCAGTGATACGGGACAGGGTGCGAAGACCCAGTACTTC
CATSDTGQGAKTQYF
>TRBD1|NA|TRBJ1-4|TRBV6-1
TGTGCCAGCAGTGAAGGTCGGGGACAGGGGAATGAAAAACTGTTTTTT
CASSEGRGQGNEKLFF
>NA|NA|TRBJ2-3|TRBV10-3
TGTGCCATCATGACAGGCCGGAACACAGATACGCAGTATTTT
CAIMTGRNTDTQYF
>NA|NA|TRBJ1-2|TRBV19
TGTGCCAGTACGATGCGCACAAAAACAGAGAGCTACACCTTC
CASTMRTKTESYTF
>TRBD1|NA|TRBJ2-2|TRBV7-6
TGTGCCAGCAGCTTAGTGGTGTCAGGGGGTAACACCGGGGAGCTGTTTTTT
CASSLVVSGGNTGELFF
>NA|NA|TRBJ2-5|TRBV29-1
TGCAGCGTTGTAGGGACTGGGGTAGAGACCCAGTACTTC
CSVVGTGVETQYF
>TRBD1|NA|TRBJ2-1|TRBV14
TGTGCCAGCAGCCAAATACGGGACAGCCAGAGCTCCTACAATGAGCAGTTCTTC
CASSQIRDSQSSYNEQFF
>TRBD2|NA|TRBJ2-5|TRBV5-1
TGCGCCAGCAGCTGGGGACTAGCGGGAGTGGAGACCCAGTACTTC
CASSWGLAGVETQYF
>NA|NA|TRBJ1-2|TRBV29-1
TGCAGCGTTGCGGCGGTGGGTGGCTACACCTTC
CSVAAVGGYTF
>TRBD2|NA|TRBJ2-4|TRBV5-4
TGTGCCAGCAGCTTGGTTCCGGGGGGGGCCAAAAACATTCAGTACTTC
CASSLVPGGAKNIQYF
>TRBD1|NA|TRBJ2-2|TRBV9
TGTGCCAGCAGCGTAGTGGGACAGGGGGTTACCGGGGAGCTGTTTTTT
CASSVVGQGVTGELFF
>NA|once|TRBJ2-3|TRBV29-1
TGCAGCGTTGAGATCGACTCCCTGGGTACGCAGTATTTT
CSVEIDSLGTQYF
>NA|NA|TRBJ2-7|TRBV28
TGTGCCATACGAGCGGCCTACGAGCAGTACTTC
CAIRAAYEQYF
>TRBD2|NA|TRBJ2-7|TRBV9
TGTGCCAGCAGCCAGGGTCTAGCGGGAGTCTACGAGCAGTACTTC
CASSQGLAGVYEQYF
>NA|NA|TRBJ2-3|TRBV7-8
TGTGCCAGCAGCCAATTGCCAGGTACGCAGTATTTT
CASSQLPGTQYF
>TRBD2|once|TRBJ2-7|TRBV11-2
TGTGCCAGCAGCGCGAGCGGGAGGGCCCACGAGCAGTACTTC
CASSASGRAHEQYF
>NA|NA|TRBJ2-3|TRBV7-9
TGTGCCAGCAGCTCCACCGGACTGGGGGATACGCAGTATTTT
CASSSTGLGDTQYF
>NA|NA|TRBJ1-2|TRBV5-4
TGTGCCAGCAGCCCGACGACAGGCAACTATGGCTACACCTTC
CASSPTTGNYGYTF
>TRBD2|NA|TRBJ2-1|TRBV5-8
TGTGCCAGCAGCTCTTACCTCCTAGCGGGAGCTGGCAATGAGCAGTTCTTC
CASSSYLLAGAGNEQFF
>TRBD2|NA|TRBJ2-7|TRBV7-9
TGTGCCAGCAGTCAAGGACTAGCGGCCTCCTACGAGCAGTACTTC
CASSQGLAASYEQYF
>TRBD2|NA|TRBJ2-7|TRBV6-5
TGTGCCAGCAGTTACTCTGGCGGGAGGGCGTACGAGCAGTACTTC
CASSYSGGRAYEQYF
>TRBD1|NA|TRBJ1-2|TRBV27
TGTGCCAGCAGTCCCCGGGGACAGCCCTATGGCTACACCTTC
CASSPRGQPYGYTF
>NA|NA|TRBJ1-4|TRBV6-5
TGTGCCAGCAGTTACCGAGGGCAGGGAGCGGGACTGTTTTTT
CASSYRGQGAGLFF
>NA|once|TRBJ1-1|TRBV25-1
TGTGCCAGCAGTGAGGAGGCTGAAGCTTTCTTT
CASSEEAEAFF
>TRBD2|NA|TRBJ2-5|TRBV5-6
TGTGCCAGCAGCAGTACTAGCGGACAAGAGACCCAGTACTTC
CASSSTSGQETQYF
>NA|NA|TRBJ2-1|TRBV11-2
TGTGCCAGCAGCTTGAGGGCCGTTAGCTCCTACAATGAGCAGTTCTTC
CASSLRAVSSYNEQFF
>NA|NA|TRBJ2-1|TRBV14
TGTGCCAGCAGCGCCGGGACACCTCCCAATGAGCAGTTCTTC
CASSAGTPPNEQFF